The next 9 T cell receptor beta chains were all read from a single sample in a study of CD8+CD57+ T cells in acquired aplastic anemia. Genomic DNA acted as the template from which TCR beta VDJ combination and CDR3 sequence profiling were carried out. TCRdb analysed the reads with MiXCR anew, one entry per CDR3 protein. The data show some 150,000 distinct CDR3 sequences, more than 35% seen once. Sequencing was performed on sorted CD4+, CD8+, or CD8+CD57+ T cells (not recorded which) from PBMCs. The source of these receptors is a human donor in good health, serving as a control.

This clonotype was observed at least ten times. At one boundary the junction diverges from the germline segment, which might be a read error. The CDR3 bases are TGTGCCAGCACTGAAGGCCGGAACTATGGCTACACCTTC. Translating gives CASTEGRNYGYTF. The chain employs TRBV6-1 and TRBJ1-2; D remains unclear. The germline V gene encodes CDR1 MNHNS and CDR2 SASEGT. This CDR3 spans 13 amino acids.

Of note for this clonotype: It may be a read error: a sequence one base away is much more abundant. The CDR3 end shows no conserved phenylalanine or tryptophan, and so a read error is likely. The rearrangement joins TRBV5-1 to TRBJ1-1, with D possibly being TRBD1 (6 bases). The V end was cut by 4 bases, the J end by 2 bases, with 12 bases between. Germline loops: CDR1 SGHRS, CDR2 YFSETQ. CDR3 length: 14 amino acids. The CDR3 is CASSAGQINTEAFS. The CDR3 DNA reads TGCGCCAGCAGCGCCGGACAGATTAACACTGAAGCTTTCTCT.

This clonotype was picked up one time. Possible read error: a much larger clone is one base away. The chain has TRBV3-1 and TRBJ2-7; D ambiguous. This CDR3 has 15 residues. V lost 4 bases to trimming and J lost 2 bases, with 15 bases between them. Per the germline V gene, CDR1 is LGHDT and CDR2 is YNNKEL (reference sequence). The CDR3 region has the DNA TGTGCCAGCAGCCCAGTTTTCAACGCGACCTACGAGCAGTACTTC. It translates to CASSPVFNATYEQYF.

This clonotype turned up a few times. The chain has TRBV15 and TRBJ2-7; the D gene is possibly TRBD1 (6 bases). The CDR3 covers 15 residues. Trimming removed 0 bases from V and 5 bases from J, with 14 bases in between. From germline, CDR1 is LNHNV and CDR2 YYDKDF (reference sequence). CDR3 in DNA: TGTGCCACCAGCAGAGATCTCCAACAGGGTAACGAGCAGTACTTC. Residues: CATSRDLQQGNEQYF.

V gene TRBV20-1 combines with J gene TRBJ1-2; TRBD1 agrees at 8 bases. The CDR3 is 12 amino acids. Germline CDR1 is DFQATT and CDR2 is SNEGSKA (reference sequence). V was pared by 6 bases and J by 8 bases, with 8 bases of the junction left unmatched. CDR3 sequence reads: CSAPTGGEGYTF. The CDR3 nucleotides read TGCAGTGCACCCACAGGGGGAGAGGGCTACACCTTC.

This sequence joins TRBV7-2 and TRBJ2-7, with D unclear. The germline CDR1 and CDR2 sequences are SGHTA and FQGNSA. The V end was cut by 5 bases, the J end by 8 bases, with 16 bases between. The CDR3 length is 13 residues. The CDR3: CASSHRGAEQQYV. The DNA for the CDR3 is TGTGCCAGCAGCCATAGAGGCGCGGAGCAGCAGTACGTC.

The table lists this clonotype with many counts. V is TRBV19 and J is TRBJ1-2; 8 nucleotides match TRBD1. J gave up 4 bases and V 6 bases, and 4 bases lay outside the gene matches. Looked up from germline, CDR1 is LNHDA and CDR2 is SQIVND (reference sequence). The CDR3 has 13 residues. The CDR3 DNA follows: TGTGCCAGTAGAGGGGACAGGATCTATGGCTACACCTTC. Translation gives CASRGDRIYGYTF.

This clonotype was found many times. The J gene is TRBJ1-5, the V gene TRBV19; 7 positions agree with TRBD1. Trimming took 8 bases from V and 1 from J; bases not matched to a gene: 11. In germline, CDR1 is LNHDA, CDR2 SQIVND (reference sequence). CDR3 length equals 16 residues. The CDR3: CASVRRQGMSNQPQHF. The CDR3 DNA follows: TGTGCCAGTGTTAGGCGACAGGGTATGAGCAATCAGCCCCAGCATTTT.

This clonotype showed up many times. This chain links TRBV20-1 with TRBJ2-5; D gene ambiguous. Trimming pared 1 base from V and 4 bases from J, leaving 1 base between. This CDR3 is 10 amino acids long. The V gene's germline CDR1 is DFQATT and CDR2 SNEGSKA (reference sequence). The CDR3 region is CSARGETQYF. Here the CDR3 DNA reads TGCAGTGCTAGAGGAGAGACCCAGTACTTC.